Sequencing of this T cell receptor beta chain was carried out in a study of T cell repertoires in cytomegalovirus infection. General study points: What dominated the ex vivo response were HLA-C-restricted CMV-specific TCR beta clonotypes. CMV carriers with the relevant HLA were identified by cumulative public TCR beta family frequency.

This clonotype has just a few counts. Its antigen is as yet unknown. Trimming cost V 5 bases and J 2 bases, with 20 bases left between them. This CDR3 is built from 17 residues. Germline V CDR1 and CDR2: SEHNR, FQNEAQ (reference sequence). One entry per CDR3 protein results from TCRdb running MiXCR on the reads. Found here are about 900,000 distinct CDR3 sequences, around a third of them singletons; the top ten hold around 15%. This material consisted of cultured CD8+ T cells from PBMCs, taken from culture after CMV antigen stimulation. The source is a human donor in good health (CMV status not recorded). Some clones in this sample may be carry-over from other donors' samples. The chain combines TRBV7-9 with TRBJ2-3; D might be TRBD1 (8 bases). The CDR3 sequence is CASSGRVTGVATDTQYF. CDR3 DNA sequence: TGTGCCAGCAGCGGGAGGGTGACAGGGGTGGCCACAGATACGCAGTATTTT.